This TCR beta chain comes out of a study of T cell responses to AZD1222 COVID-19 vaccine. Points from the study as a whole: Repertoires were obtained only post-peak T cell response.

Here immunoSEQ multiplex PCR was the method, and the copy in TCRdb shows in-frame clones only, minus some. The sample lists about 63,000 clones, roughly 80% occurring once. As for this clone: The antigen is not known.

V shed 1 base and J 6 bases; nucleotides not matched to a gene: 5. The CDR3 is 14 amino acids. Looked up from germline, CDR1 is SGHAT and CDR2 is FQNNGV. The sample was peripheral blood, taken 28 days after the second AZD1222 dose. This TCR was recovered from an adult who received the AZD1222 COVID-19 vaccine. V usage is TRBV11-2 and J usage is TRBJ2-7; 8 positions agree with TRBD1. CDR3 amino acids: CASSLGTGWGEQYF. CDR3 nucleotide sequence: TGTGCCAGCAGCTTAGGGACAGGGTGGGGCGAGCAGTACTTC.